This T cell receptor (beta chain) appears in the sequencing data of a study of TIL therapy for anti-PD-1-resistant metastatic lung cancer. Sequencing used immunoSEQ v3. Assay used: immunoSEQ multiplex PCR; TCRdb lists only in-frame clones, some missing. The repertoire holds 30,000 or so clones, with 74% as singletons. The sample's time point: pre-treatment sample, taken before nivolumab and TIL therapy. Enrollment ran from October 2017 to early 2020. This receptor was identified in a woman aged 30 to 85 with non-small cell lung cancer. The specimen was blood, collected at baseline.

The CDR3 DNA is TGTGCCAGCAGCTTAGATGGGACTAGCGGGTTCTTC. Its translation: CASSLDGTSGFF. The chain joins TRBV11-2 to TRBJ2-1, with TRBD2 identical over 11 bases. Germline V gene sequence: CDR1 SGHAT, CDR2 FQNNGV. V lost 0 bases and J lost 15; bases outside the gene matches: 1. This CDR3 comprises 12 residues.